The rows below give T cell receptor beta chains drawn from one sample of a study of CD8+CD57+ T cells in acquired aplastic anemia. MiXCR was run by TCRdb on the reads, yielding one entry per CDR3 protein. Among approximately 99,000 distinct CDR3 sequences listed, around 53% were seen once. The source material was sorted CD4+, CD8+, or CD8+CD57+ T cells (not recorded which) from PBMCs. All receptors come from a human donor in good health, serving as a control. CDR3s include the opening cysteine and the closing phenylalanine or tryptophan. A D gene is named only where the DNA matches it firmly. Clone size, where shown, is once, few, many, or a class for clones that have expanded.

>-|TRBV25-1|TRBJ2-7|many
CASSGYEQYF
TGTGCCAGCAGCGGATACGAGCAGTACTTC
>TRBD1|TRBV6-1|TRBJ2-7|-
CASQLRDSTYEQYF
TGTGCCAGCCAACTAAGGGACAGTACCTACGAGCAGTACTTC
>TRBD2|TRBV2|TRBJ2-7|-
CASSKGLAGIYEQYF
TGTGCCAGCAGTAAGGGACTAGCGGGGATCTACGAGCAGTACTTC
>TRBD1|TRBV15|TRBJ1-6|few
CATSRDRVGSPLHF
TGTGCCACCAGCCGTGACAGGGTAGGATCACCCCTCCACTTT
>-|TRBV4-1|TRBJ1-3|many
CASSQPGQSGNTIYF
TGCGCCAGCAGCCAACCAGGACAGTCTGGAAACACCATATATTTT
>-|TRBV29-1|TRBJ1-2|many
CSVEPVGTYIANYGYTF
TGCAGCGTTGAACCCGTCGGGACATATATAGCTAACTATGGCTACACCTTC
>-|TRBV30|TRBJ1-2|many
CAWSAWDGRYYGYTF
TGTGCCTGGAGTGCATGGGACGGAAGATACTATGGCTACACCTTC
>-|TRBV10-3|TRBJ2-5|-
CAISGTPQETQYF
TGTGCCATCAGTGGGACCCCCCAAGAGACCCAGTACTTC
>-|TRBV12-3/TRBV12-4|TRBJ1-1|many
CASSLDPGGTEAFF
TGTGCCAGCAGTTTAGACCCCGGGGGCACTGAAGCTTTCTTT
>TRBD1|TRBV30|TRBJ1-5|many
CAWGTGTNQPQHF
TGTGCCTGGGGGACAGGGACCAATCAGCCCCAGCATTTT
>-|TRBV16|TRBJ2-7|-
CASSQSPQGTYVQYF
TGTGCCAGCAGCCAATCACCTCAAGGAACCTATGTGCAGTACTTC
>-|TRBV2|TRBJ2-2|few
CASSEQGQNTGELFF
TGTGCCAGCAGTGAACAGGGACAAAACACCGGGGAGCTGTTTTTT
>-|TRBV15|TRBJ2-7|-
CATAPDVPYEQYF
TGTGCCACCGCCCCGGACGTCCCCTACGAGCAGTACTTC
>-|TRBV27|TRBJ2-3|many
CASGPQAEGSADTQYF
TGTGCCAGCGGACCTCAAGCCGAGGGGTCGGCAGATACGCAGTATTTT
>TRBD1|TRBV10-3|TRBJ1-2|-
CASQGDRSSGYTF
TGTGCCAGCCAAGGGGACAGGTCTTCAGGCTACACCTTC
>TRBD1|TRBV5-1|TRBJ2-5|-
CASSLAGGTGVRETQYF
TGCGCCAGCAGCTTGGCCGGCGGGACAGGGGTAAGGGAGACCCAGTACTTC
>-|TRBV30|TRBJ1-2|many
CAWSVQEANYGYTF
TGTGCCTGGAGTGTACAGGAAGCTAACTATGGCTACACCTTC
>TRBD2|TRBV5-6|TRBJ2-7|-
CASSLGSSGNHEQYF
TGTGCCAGCAGCTTAGGGTCTAGCGGGAACCACGAGCAGTACTTC
>-|TRBV7-3|TRBJ2-1|many
CASSFSGNEQFF
TGTGCCAGCAGCTTTAGCGGCAATGAGCAGTTCTTC
>-|TRBV20-1|TRBJ2-1|many
CSAPLVSYNEQFF
TGCAGTGCACCTCTCGTCTCCTACAATGAGCAGTTCTTC
>TRBD2|TRBV12-3/TRBV12-4|TRBJ2-3|-
CASSLVSGGHEQYF
TGTGCCAGCAGTTTGGTTAGCGGGGGGCATGAGCAGTATTTT
>-|TRBV2|TRBJ1-1|-
CASSEHRSNTEAFF
TGTGCCAGCAGTGAGCACAGGTCTAACACTGAAGCTTTCTTT
>-|TRBV27|TRBJ1-2|many
CASSLGVNYGYTF
TGTGCCAGCAGTCTAGGCGTTAACTATGGCTACACCTTC
>-|TRBV10-3|TRBJ1-1|-
CAISDWGSGAEAFF
TGTGCCATCAGTGATTGGGGGTCGGGCGCTGAAGCTTTCTTT
>-|TRBV6-1|TRBJ2-2|few
CASSLRRTVMRNTGELFF
TGTGCCAGCAGCCTCCGGAGGACAGTTATGAGGAACACCGGGGAGCTGTTTTTT
>TRBD1|TRBV15|TRBJ2-1|-
CATSRGLRDSEQFF
TGTGCCACCAGCAGAGGATTGAGGGACAGTGAGCAGTTCTTC
>TRBD1|TRBV10-3|TRBJ1-1|few
CAITEDRGRFSTEAFF
TGTGCCATCACCGAGGACAGGGGGCGCTTTTCCACTGAAGCTTTCTTT
>TRBD2|TRBV4-2|TRBJ2-3|-
CASSPSGGAPDTQYF
TGTGCCAGCAGCCCAAGCGGGGGGGCCCCAGATACGCAGTATTTT
>-|TRBV6-1|TRBJ2-7|-
CASSRLRSDYEQYF
TGTGCCAGCAGCCGACTTCGATCCGACTACGAGCAGTACTTC
>TRBD1|TRBV24-1|TRBJ2-7|-
CATSDDRAREQYF
TGTGCCACCAGTGATGACAGGGCCAGGGAGCAGTACTTC
>-|TRBV25-1|TRBJ1-1|-
CASSYRPLMEGPLATEAFF
TGTGCCAGCAGTTACCGTCCCCTTATGGAGGGCCCGCTGGCCACTGAAGCTTTCTTT
>-|TRBV6-1|TRBJ2-1|-
CASSGEGGRHNEQFF
TGTGCCAGCAGTGGGGAAGGGGGGCGCCACAATGAGCAGTTCTTC
>TRBD1|TRBV6-1|TRBJ1-5|many
CASSQGTGHPQPQHF
TGTGCCAGCAGTCAAGGGACAGGGCATCCTCAGCCCCAGCATTTT
>TRBD1|TRBV10-1|TRBJ1-1|many
CASIPSLSGGTEAFF
TGCGCCAGCATCCCTAGCCTGTCAGGGGGCACTGAAGCTTTCTTT
>-|TRBV25-1|TRBJ2-3|-
CASSGGGQGANTQYF
TGTGCCAGCAGTGGGGGGGGGCAGGGGGCAAATACGCAGTATTTT
>TRBD1|TRBV20-1|TRBJ1-2|many
CSAREKGQGVGYTF
TGCAGTGCTAGAGAGAAGGGACAGGGGGTCGGCTACACCTTC
>-|TRBV7-9|TRBJ2-7|once
CAFGTAGSYEQYF
TGTGCCTTTGGGACGGCCGGTTCCTACGAGCAGTACTTC
>-|TRBV4-3|TRBJ2-5|-
CASSQDRVGTQYF
TGCGCCAGCAGCCAAGATAGGGTAGGGACCCAGTACTTC
>-|TRBV15|TRBJ2-1|-
CAGGRTGNEQFF
TGTGCCGGGGGGCGGACTGGGAATGAGCAGTTCTTC
>TRBD2|TRBV10-2|TRBJ2-1|-
CASSGGTSWYNEQFF
TGCGCCAGCAGTGGAGGGACTAGCTGGTACAATGAGCAGTTCTTC
>-|TRBV15|TRBJ2-5|few
CATSRDPAQETQYF
TGTGCCACCAGCAGAGATCCAGCCCAAGAGACCCAGTACTTC
>-|TRBV7-3|TRBJ2-7|-
CASSNPGNEQYF
TGTGCCAGCAGCAACCCAGGGAACGAGCAGTACTTC
>TRBD2|TRBV10-3|TRBJ2-1|many
CAISRAGEVAGGTEQFF
TGTGCCATCAGTCGGGCGGGGGAGGTAGCGGGGGGGACTGAGCAGTTCTTC
>-|TRBV9|TRBJ2-7|-
CASSVEGKTYEQYF
TGTGCCAGCAGCGTAGAGGGCAAAACCTACGAGCAGTACTTC
>-|TRBV6-1|TRBJ1-2|-
CASSLQTGTQVAYGYTF
TGTGCCAGCAGCCTACAAACCGGGACCCAGGTGGCCTATGGCTACACCTTC
>-|TRBV10-2|TRBJ2-7|-
CASSVLWGFLYEQYF
TGCGCCAGCAGTGTACTGTGGGGTTTTCTCTACGAGCAGTACTTC